The rows below give T cell receptor beta chains drawn from one sample of a study of response to subunit inactivated influenza vaccine. MiXCR, run by TCRdb on the RT-PCR reads, gives a single entry per CDR3 protein. The sample has more than 700,000 distinct CDR3 sequences; 20% to 25% are singletons. This specimen consisted of PBMCs from blood, obtained approximately 5 days after vaccination. The receptors stem from a man aged 50 to 59 who received an inactivated influenza vaccine. Both conserved end residues are part of each CDR3. Fields, in order: clone size, D gene, V gene, J gene, CDR3 DNA, CDR3 protein. The D gene is left open where the match is weak. Only part of the rows carry a size: once, few, many, or a class if the clone is expanded.

>many|TRBD1|TRBV20-1|TRBJ2-7
TGCAGTGCTAGAGGCGGCAGGGGGCTCGAGCAGTACTTC
CSARGGRGLEQYF
>.|TRBD1|TRBV29-1|TRBJ1-1
TGCAGCGTTAGGACAGGGCGGGCTTTCTTT
CSVRTGRAFF
>.|.|TRBV7-9|TRBJ2-2
TGTGCCAGCAGCTTACTGGACGGGAACACCGGGGAGCTGTTTTTT
CASSLLDGNTGELFF
>.|TRBD1|TRBV20-1|TRBJ1-6
TGCAGTGCAGTGACAGGGTATAGGACACCCCTCCACTTT
CSAVTGYRTPLHF
>few|.|TRBV11-2|TRBJ1-2
TGTGCCAGCAGCGTGGACATGTATGGCTACACCTTC
CASSVDMYGYTF
>.|TRBD2|TRBV20-1|TRBJ2-2
TGCAGTGCTAGAGGGAATACGGGAGGCTACAACACCGGGGAGCTGTTTTTT
CSARGNTGGYNTGELFF
>.|TRBD2|TRBV15|TRBJ2-5
TGTGCCACCAGCAGAGATGAAGCGGGGGGGTGGTGGGAGACCCAGTACTTC
CATSRDEAGGWWETQYF
>few|.|TRBV6-5|TRBJ2-5
TGTGCCAGCAGTTACCGTCGACGGGATCTCCAAGAGACCCAGTACTTC
CASSYRRRDLQETQYF
>few|.|TRBV20-1|TRBJ2-3
TGCAGTGCCTATCGGGCGGGGTTCACAGATACGCAGTATTTT
CSAYRAGFTDTQYF
>few|.|TRBV5-1|TRBJ2-7
TGCGCCAGCAGCTTGGGGGCAGGGGAAACGTACGAGCAGTACTTC
CASSLGAGETYEQYF
>many|.|TRBV6-2/TRBV6-3|TRBJ2-3
TGTGCCAGCCGCTCCAGTACAGATACGCAGTATTTT
CASRSSTDTQYF
>.|.|TRBV5-6|TRBJ2-1
TGTGCCAGCAGCTTGGAGTGGTCCAATGAGCAGTTCTTC
CASSLEWSNEQFF
>.|.|TRBV5-1|TRBJ2-2
TGCGCCAGCAGCTTGTCGGTTCAGAACACCGGGGAGCTGTTTTTT
CASSLSVQNTGELFF
>few|TRBD1|TRBV6-1|TRBJ1-6
TGTGCCAGCTCCGATTTACAGGGGGTTCCTTCACCCCTCCACTTT
CASSDLQGVPSPLHF
>few|.|TRBV14|TRBJ2-3
TGTGCCAGCAGCCAAGATCGGGGGGCTTTCGCAGATACGCAGTATTTT
CASSQDRGAFADTQYF
>few|TRBD2|TRBV27|TRBJ2-7
TGTGCCAGCAGACAGCGGGGGCCTTCCTACGAGCAGTACTTC
CASRQRGPSYEQYF
>few|.|TRBV13|TRBJ1-6
TGTGCCAGCAGCTTCTCAGGGAGGGATAATTCACCCCTCCACTTT
CASSFSGRDNSPLHF
>.|TRBD2|TRBV7-6|TRBJ2-1
TGTGCCAGCAGCTCACTGGGGGGGTCCTACAATGAGCAGTTCTTC
CASSSLGGSYNEQFF
>.|TRBD1|TRBV5-1|TRBJ1-2
TGCGCCAGCAGCTTGGGGACAGGGGGCTATAACTATGGCTACACCTTC
CASSLGTGGYNYGYTF
>few|TRBD1|TRBV28|TRBJ2-1
TGTGCCAGCAGGAATTACAGGGGAACTGAGCAGTTCTTC
CASRNYRGTEQFF
>.|.|TRBV20-1|TRBJ2-7
TGCAGTGGGGTGATGGGGTCCCCCTACGAGCAGTACTTC
CSGVMGSPYEQYF
>.|.|TRBV12-3/TRBV12-4|TRBJ2-7
TGTGCCAGCAGGGTAGGATCATTCCTAGAGCAGTACTTC
CASRVGSFLEQYF
>.|.|TRBV13|TRBJ2-5
TGTGCCAGCAGCCCCCGACACGGAGGGGAGACCCAGTACTTC
CASSPRHGGETQYF
>.|.|TRBV7-8|TRBJ1-2
TGTGCCAGCAGCTTAGTGCTACAGGGTTATGGCTACACCTTC
CASSLVLQGYGYTF
>.|.|TRBV6-2/TRBV6-3|TRBJ2-1
TGTGCCAGCATCCGCTTGACTGAGCAGTTCTTC
CASIRLTEQFF
>.|.|TRBV28|TRBJ2-7
TGTGCCAGCAGTTTTGCAATGGGCTTCTCCTACGAGCACTACTTC
CASSFAMGFSYEHYF
>many|TRBD1|TRBV5-1|TRBJ2-7
TGCGCCAGCAGCTTGGGGACAGGGGGCACCTACGAGCAGTACTTC
CASSLGTGGTYEQYF
>.|.|TRBV24-1|TRBJ2-7
TGTGCCACCAGTGATCCCGCCGGGACTTATAGGTACTTC
CATSDPAGTYRYF
>.|.|TRBV25-1|TRBJ2-7
TGTGCCAGCAGTGACAGGCCGCTTTTCTACGAGCAGTACTTC
CASSDRPLFYEQYF
>few|.|TRBV6-1|TRBJ1-2
TGTGCCAGCAGCTCTGATCGGCGGACAATGAAAGGCTACACCTTC
CASSSDRRTMKGYTF
>.|.|TRBV7-9|TRBJ2-6
TGTGCCAGCAGCTATGAGATGGCCAACGTCCTGACTTTC
CASSYEMANVLTF
>.|.|TRBV28|TRBJ2-5
TGTGCCAGCAGTGGGGACGGAAATCCACGTGGAAAGACCCAGTACTTC
CASSGDGNPRGKTQYF
>.|.|TRBV2|TRBJ2-7
TGTGCCAGTTCCGGTGCGGGGGCCACCTTCTACGAGCAGTACTTC
CASSGAGATFYEQYF
>few|.|TRBV25-1|TRBJ2-3
TGTGCCAGCAGTGAATGCACTTTATGCGAGCAGTATTTT
CASSECTLCEQYF
>few|.|TRBV30|TRBJ2-7
TGTGCCTGGAGTGTACTGGGCCGCACCTACGAGCAGTACTTC
CAWSVLGRTYEQYF
>few|.|TRBV20-1|TRBJ2-3
TGCAGTGCTACTGGGGGCGCGGTGATAACAGATACGCAGTATTTT
CSATGGAVITDTQYF
>.|.|TRBV7-9|TRBJ2-2
TGTGCCAGCAGCTTAAGTCCTTCGCGGTCCCGGGGCGGGGAGCTGTTTTTT
CASSLSPSRSRGGELFF
>.|.|TRBV5-1|TRBJ1-3
TGCGCCAGCAGCTTGGTAGGGACAACGGGAAACACCATATATTTT
CASSLVGTTGNTIYF
>.|.|TRBV20-1|TRBJ2-5
TGCAGTGCTATTCTGGCTGGTCGGGAGACCCAGTACTTC
CSAILAGRETQYF